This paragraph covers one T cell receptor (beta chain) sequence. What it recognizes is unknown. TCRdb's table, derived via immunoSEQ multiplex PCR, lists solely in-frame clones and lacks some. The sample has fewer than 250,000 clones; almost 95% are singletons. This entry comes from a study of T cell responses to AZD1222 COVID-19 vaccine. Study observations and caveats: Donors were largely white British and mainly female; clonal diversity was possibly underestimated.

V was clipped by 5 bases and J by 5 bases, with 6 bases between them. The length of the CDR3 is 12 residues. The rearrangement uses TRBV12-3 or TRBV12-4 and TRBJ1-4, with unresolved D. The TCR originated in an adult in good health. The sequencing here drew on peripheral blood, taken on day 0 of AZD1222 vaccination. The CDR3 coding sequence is TGTGCCAGCAGTATCAGAAATGAAAAACTGTTTTTT. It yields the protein CASSIRNEKLFF.